These T cell receptor beta chains were read from a single sample in a study of regulatory T cells in long-lasting Graves disease. MiXCR was run by TCRdb on the multiplex PCR reads, yielding one entry per CDR3 protein. In the table there are roughly 500,000 distinct CDR3 sequences, 12% to 15% of which are singletons. These data were also reused for a study on T cells in Graves' hyperthyroidism and ophthalmopathy.

The specimen was peripheral blood mononuclear cells (PBMCs), collected at new diagnosis, from a patient treated with antithyroid drugs. The receptors originated from a woman between 45 and 60 years old with Graves disease. CDR3s include the opening cysteine and the closing phenylalanine or tryptophan. The order of the fields is clone size, D gene, J gene, V gene, CDR3 DNA, CDR3 protein. A D gene is named only where the DNA matches it firmly. Not all rows give a size; the values are once, few, many and, for expanded clones, a class.

NA | TRBD1 | TRBJ2-1 | TRBV27 | TGTGCCAGCAGTGCCACAGGGGGCTATGAGCAGTTCTTC | CASSATGGYEQFF
NA | TRBD2 | TRBJ2-1 | TRBV5-1 | TGCGCCAGCAGCTCATTGGGACTAGCCAACAATGAGCAGTTCTTC | CASSSLGLANNEQFF
many | NA | TRBJ1-4 | TRBV5-1 | TGTGCCAGCAGCTTCGGGCCGACTAATGAAAAACTGTTTTTT | CASSFGPTNEKLFF
NA | NA | TRBJ1-5 | TRBV30 | TGTGCCTGGAGTGAGGACAGACGCCAACAGCATTTT | CAWSEDRRQQHF
few | NA | TRBJ2-7 | TRBV29-1 | TGCAGCGTTGAGCTGGGCTCCTACGAGCAGTACTTC | CSVELGSYEQYF
NA | TRBD1 | TRBJ2-3 | TRBV18 | TGTGCCAGCTCACCACTCGACAGGGGGCTCCCCTCAGATACGCAGTATTTT | CASSPLDRGLPSDTQYF
many | NA | TRBJ2-7 | TRBV30 | TGTGCCTGGTCTCTCAGGGTAAACTACGAGCAGTACTTC | CAWSLRVNYEQYF
many | NA | TRBJ1-2 | TRBV2 | TGTGCCAGCAGCTGGGGGGCGGAGCGCTACACCTTC | CASSWGAERYTF
few | TRBD2 | TRBJ2-2 | TRBV13 | TGTGCCAGCAGCCCGAAAACCGGGACTAGCGGGACTGCCGGGGAGCTGTTTTTT | CASSPKTGTSGTAGELFF
many | NA | TRBJ1-4 | TRBV11-2 | TGTGCCAGCAGCTTATCCCGTTGGGGCAGCACAACTAATGAAAAACTGTTTTTT | CASSLSRWGSTTNEKLFF
NA | TRBD2 | TRBJ2-7 | TRBV2 | TGTGCCAGCAGCCCGGGACTAGCGGGAGGTGGCAGGTACGAGCAGTACTTC | CASSPGLAGGGRYEQYF
few | TRBD2 | TRBJ2-7 | TRBV20-1 | TGCAGTGCTAGAGACCGGAATAGCGGGACCTACGAGCAGTACTTC | CSARDRNSGTYEQYF
many | TRBD2 | TRBJ2-7 | TRBV28 | TGTGCCAGCAGAAGGAGCGGGAGTTCCTACGAGCAGTACTTC | CASRRSGSSYEQYF
many | TRBD2 | TRBJ2-1 | TRBV7-3 | TGTGCCAGCAGCAGTGGACTAGCGGGGTACAATGAGCAGTTCTTC | CASSSGLAGYNEQFF
many | NA | TRBJ1-6 | TRBV12-3/TRBV12-4 | TGTGCCAGCAGTTTAGAGGCAGGCTCACCTTCACCCCTCCACTTT | CASSLEAGSPSPLHF
many | TRBD1 | TRBJ1-3 | TRBV7-2 | TGTGCCAGCAGCAGCGGACAGGTTAAGACTGGAAACACCATATATTTT | CASSSGQVKTGNTIYF
NA | NA | TRBJ2-7 | TRBV6-1 | TGTGCCAGCAGTCAAGTCCTAGAAGGGCACGGGCAGTACTTC | CASSQVLEGHGQYF
NA | TRBD1 | TRBJ1-2 | TRBV9 | TGTGCCAGCAGCGTAGGACAGGGCACCTATGGCTACACCTTC | CASSVGQGTYGYTF
few | NA | TRBJ1-1 | TRBV5-6 | TGTGCCAGCAGCTTGATGCCGGGACGGATGAACACTGAAGCTTTCTTT | CASSLMPGRMNTEAFF
many | TRBD1 | TRBJ2-7 | TRBV28 | TGTGCCAGCAGTTTATTCGTGGGACAGGGGAGCTCCTACGAGCAGTACTTC | CASSLFVGQGSSYEQYF
many | NA | TRBJ1-5 | TRBV27 | TGTGCCAGCAGTTTAGCCCTTTATAGCAATCAGCCCCAGCATTTT | CASSLALYSNQPQHF
many | NA | TRBJ1-1 | TRBV7-2 | TGTGCCAGCAGCTCCCGGACACCACACACTGAAGCTTTCTTT | CASSSRTPHTEAFF
many | NA | TRBJ1-1 | TRBV28 | TGTGCCAGCACGGGAAGTCCGAACACTGAAGCTTTCTTT | CASTGSPNTEAFF
NA | TRBD2 | TRBJ2-5 | TRBV29-1 | TGCAGCGTTGGGGAATTCGGGGGGTCAGAGACCCAGTACTTC | CSVGEFGGSETQYF
few | NA | TRBJ2-2 | TRBV7-9 | TGTGCCAGCAGCTTAGGTCCAGGGAGGAACACCGGGGAGCTGTTTTTT | CASSLGPGRNTGELFF
once | TRBD1 | TRBJ1-6 | TRBV20-1 | TGCAGTGCTGGGGACAGGGGTAATTCACCCCTCCACTTT | CSAGDRGNSPLHF
NA | TRBD1 | TRBJ1-3 | TRBV10-2 | TGCGCCAGCAGTGATCTAGGGCAGGGGGCAACGGTTGGAAACACCATATATTTT | CASSDLGQGATVGNTIYF
many | NA | TRBJ2-5 | TRBV7-2 | TGTGCCAGCAGCTTAGGTAGCGGCCAGTTGGAGACCCAGTACTTC | CASSLGSGQLETQYF
few | TRBD2 | TRBJ2-1 | TRBV7-9 | TGTGCCAGCAGCCCTAGTCCAGGACTAGCGGGAGGTTGGGAGCAGTTCTTC | CASSPSPGLAGGWEQFF
NA | NA | TRBJ2-1 | TRBV24-1 | TGTGCCACCAGTGATTTCCGTCGTGGTGGAGTTGAGCAGTTCTTC | CATSDFRRGGVEQFF
many | TRBD2 | TRBJ2-3 | TRBV10-3 | TGTGCCATCGGGGTTGGCGGGAGTGGCACAGATACGCAGTATTTT | CAIGVGGSGTDTQYF
many | NA | TRBJ2-7 | TRBV18 | TGTGCCAGCTCACCACCGGTGCTCTCCGAGCAGTACTTC | CASSPPVLSEQYF
NA | NA | TRBJ1-2 | TRBV29-1 | TGCAGCGTTGAAGATCTGGAAGTCCCCTTTGGCTATGGCTACACCTTC | CSVEDLEVPFGYGYTF
many | NA | TRBJ1-1 | TRBV5-1 | TGCGCCAGCAGCTTGGTTCCGTGGACAGTTCGGACTGAAGCTTTCTTT | CASSLVPWTVRTEAFF
few | TRBD2 | TRBJ2-7 | TRBV9 | TGTGCCAGCAGCGTAGCGGGGACTAGCTCCTACGAGCAGTACTTC | CASSVAGTSSYEQYF
NA | TRBD1 | TRBJ1-2 | TRBV30 | TGTGCCTGGATCGCTTGGGACAGCTACTATGGCTACACCTTC | CAWIAWDSYYGYTF
many | NA | TRBJ2-1 | TRBV28 | TGTGCCAGCAGTTTTTGGCAGTCCTACAATGAGCAGTTCTTC | CASSFWQSYNEQFF
NA | NA | TRBJ1-1 | TRBV7-9 | TGTGCCAGCAGCTTAATGGGGGCGGACACTGAAGCTTTCTTT | CASSLMGADTEAFF
NA | NA | TRBJ2-7 | TRBV7-9 | TGTGCCAGCACCCCAGAATGGGGAGAGCAGTACTTC | CASTPEWGEQYF
NA | NA | TRBJ1-1 | TRBV12-3/TRBV12-4 | TGTGCCAGCAGTTTCACAGGGATAGAAGCTTTCTTT | CASSFTGIEAFF
many | TRBD1 | TRBJ2-7 | TRBV5-1 | TGTGCCAGCAGCCTGACAGGGGAGAGCTACGAGCAGTACTTC | CASSLTGESYEQYF
NA | NA | TRBJ1-6 | TRBV5-4 | TGTGCCAGCAGCTCCCACAGGGATCTATCACCCCTCCACTTT | CASSSHRDLSPLHF
many | NA | TRBJ2-6 | TRBV5-1 | TGCGCCAGCAGCCCCGGCGGACGTGGGGGGGCCAACGTCCTGACTTTC | CASSPGGRGGANVLTF
NA | TRBD1 | TRBJ2-7 | TRBV6-2/TRBV6-3 | TGTGCCACCCGCGGACAGGGGCGGTACGAGCAGTACTTC | CATRGQGRYEQYF
NA | TRBD1 | TRBJ2-7 | TRBV30 | TGTGCCTGGACCCTGAGGACAGGGATCGTCGAGCAGTACTTC | CAWTLRTGIVEQYF
NA | TRBD2 | TRBJ2-1 | TRBV2 | TGTGCCAGCAGGAGTACTAGCGGGAGATCCAATGAGCAGTTCTTC | CASRSTSGRSNEQFF
NA | TRBD1 | TRBJ2-3 | TRBV7-9 | TGTGCCAGCAGCTTAGGGGAGACAGGGGGCACAGATACGCAGTATTTT | CASSLGETGGTDTQYF
many | NA | TRBJ2-7 | TRBV18 | TGTGCCAGCTCACCCCAGAGCTCCTACGAGCAGTACTTC | CASSPQSSYEQYF
many | NA | TRBJ2-6 | TRBV20-1 | TGCAGTGCTAGAAATTATGGTTTAGCTGGGGCCAACGTCCTGACTTTC | CSARNYGLAGANVLTF
NA | NA | TRBJ2-3 | TRBV6-2/TRBV6-3 | TGTGCCAGCAGTTACTCCTCGGTAGGCCTCACAGATACGCAGTATTTT | CASSYSSVGLTDTQYF
few | TRBD1 | TRBJ1-2 | TRBV6-1 | TGTGCCAGCAGTGATCTCGGGACAGGGGGGATCTATGGCTACACCTTC | CASSDLGTGGIYGYTF
few | TRBD2 | TRBJ2-2 | TRBV5-1 | TGCGCCAGCAGCTTGGTACTAGCGGGAGGTACCGGGGAGCTGTTTTTT | CASSLVLAGGTGELFF